This entry describes one T cell receptor beta chain. This specimen comes from a study of control samples from healthy donors and cancer patients. V was shortened by 5 bases and J by 5 bases, with 12 bases between the two germline ends. CDR1 is KGHSH and CDR2 is LQKENI in the germline V gene. The CDR3 contains 13 residues. Libraries were prepared by immunoSEQ multiplex PCR; TCRdb keeps only in-frame clonotypes and omits some of them. The table records 100,000 to 150,000 clones, 89% of them present only once. The chain couples TRBV18 to TRBJ2-5; tentatively, D is TRBD1 or TRBD2 (6 bases each). The sample consisted of blood. This sequence was found in a man in his forties or fifties in good health. CDR3 loop: CASSSGGQETQYF. CDR3 bases: TGTGCCAGCTCATCTGGGGGGCAGGAGACCCAGTACTTC.